This TCR beta chain comes out of a study of CD8+ T cells in alopecia areata. Looking at the study overall: Treatment ran 6 to 18 months, with 6 months of follow-up afterward. Treated patients received severity scores based on the percentage of scalp area affected. Study findings and constraints: Normal scalp had lower clonality than lesional scalp, with alopecia totalis/universalis lesions showing this most strongly.

Indicated treatment: oral pan-JAK inhibitor, 5-10 mg twice daily. Germline V CDR1 and CDR2: MRHNA, SNTAGT. The V end lost 6 bases, the J end lost 0 bases, and 10 bases lay between the germline ends. The CDR3 runs 14 residues. About this clone itself: Its antigen is unidentified.

Isolated RNA was reverse transcribed into cDNA used as the sequencing template. Assay: immunoSEQ multiplex PCR; the TCRdb copy retains only in-frame clones and omits some. The table records 110,000 to 150,000 clones, roughly four fifths of them present only once. The rearrangement uses TRBV6-4 and TRBJ2-3, with TRBD2 as a possible D gene (5 bases). The source is a human donor with alopecia areata. The specimen was CD8+ T cells sorted from blood, collected at week 4, from a patient treated with tofacitinib. This CDR3 reads CASSQGLSTDTQYF. The CDR3 nucleotides are TGTGCCAGCAGCCAAGGACTGAGCACAGATACGCAGTATTTT.